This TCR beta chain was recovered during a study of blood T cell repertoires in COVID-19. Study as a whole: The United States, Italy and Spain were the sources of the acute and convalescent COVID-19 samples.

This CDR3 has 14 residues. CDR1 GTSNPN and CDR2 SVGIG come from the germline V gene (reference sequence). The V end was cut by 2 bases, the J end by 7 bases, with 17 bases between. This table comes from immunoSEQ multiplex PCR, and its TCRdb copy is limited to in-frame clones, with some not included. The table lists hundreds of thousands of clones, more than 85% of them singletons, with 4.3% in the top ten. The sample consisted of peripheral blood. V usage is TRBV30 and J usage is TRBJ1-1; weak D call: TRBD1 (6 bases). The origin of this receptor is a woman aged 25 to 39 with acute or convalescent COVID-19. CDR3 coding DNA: TGTGCCTGGAGTCCACCCGCCAGGGGTGGTGAAGCTTTCTTT. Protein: CAWSPPARGGEAFF.